The 23 T cell receptor beta chains reported below all come from one sample, sequenced in a study of identical twins. TCRdb called the 5' RACE reads again in MiXCR, with one record for every CDR3 protein. This repertoire shows 500,000 to 650,000 distinct CDR3 sequences, under 8.5% found once; its top ten account for over 1.5%. These data were also filed under a second study, of yellow fever vaccine responses in identical twins.

The material sequenced was PBMCs. The origin of the receptors is a woman between 18 and 30 years old in good health.

This clonotype has just a few counts. The rearrangement uses TRBV25-1 and TRBJ2-1, with TRBD2 identical over 9 bases. V trimming: 2 bases; J trimming: 6 bases; junction bases outside the gene matches: 8. CDR3 length: 16 residues. Germline CDR1 is MGHDK and CDR2 is SYGVNS. CDR3 coding DNA: TGTGCCAGCAGTGAAAGCGGGACTAGCACCCTCAATGAGCAGTTCTTC. It codes for CASSESGTSTLNEQFF.

The chain joins TRBV20-1 to TRBJ2-1; D gene ambiguous. The germline gives CDR1 DFQATT, CDR2 SNEGSKA (reference sequence). The germline V and J ends were trimmed by 1 base and 0 bases, with 10 bases remaining between them. The CDR3 runs to 15 residues. The CDR3 protein is CSARVGWSSYNEQFF. The CDR3 bases are TGCAGTGCTAGAGTCGGGTGGAGCTCCTACAATGAGCAGTTCTTC.

This clonotype was detected many times. V usage is TRBV7-9 and J usage is TRBJ2-1; TRBD1 matches 7 bases. V trimming: 5 bases; J trimming: 6 bases; junction bases outside the gene matches: 4. The CDR3 loop spans 13 amino acids. CDR1 is SEHNR, CDR2 FQNEAQ, per germline (reference sequence). CDR3 in DNA: TGTGCCAGCAGCCCGGGACAGCTCAATGAGCAGTTCTTC. It translates to CASSPGQLNEQFF.

The rearrangement links TRBV12-5 to TRBJ2-7; weak D call: TRBD1 (6 bases). CDR1 is LGHNT and CDR2 is FRNRAP in the germline V gene. The CDR3 spans 11 residues. V lost 8 bases and J lost 6, with 11 bases in between. The CDR3: CASPNRAEQYV. Here the CDR3 DNA reads TGTGCTAGTCCTAACAGGGCCGAGCAGTACGTC.

The rearrangement joins TRBV29-1 to TRBJ2-1, with 7 bases fitting TRBD1. The CDR3 consists of 14 residues. Trimming removed 4 bases from V and 0 bases from J; junction bases left unmatched: 3. Germline assignment: CDR1 SQVTM and CDR2 ANQGSEA. The CDR3 here is CSVVGDSSYNEQFF. The CDR3 DNA follows: TGCAGCGTTGTCGGGGACAGCTCCTACAATGAGCAGTTCTTC.

This clonotype was recorded at least ten times. The chain employs TRBV7-2 and TRBJ1-1, with a tentative D call TRBD1 (5 bases). Trimming left V 5 bases short and J 4 bases short, with 14 bases between. Germline V gene data show CDR1 as SGHTA and CDR2 as FQGNSA. The CDR3 extends over 14 amino acids. The CDR3 is CASSPHGGFTEAFF. CDR3 coding DNA: TGTGCCAGCAGCCCCCACGGGGGTTTCACTGAAGCTTTCTTT. Full variable domain (rest looked up from reference TRBV7-2 and TRBJ1-1): GAGVSQSPSNKVTEKGKDVELRCDPISGHTALYWYRQSLGQGLEFLIYFQGNSAPDKSGLPSDRFSAERTGGSVSTLTIQRTQQEDSAVYLCASSPHGGFTEAFFGQGTRLTVV.

There are many counts of this clonotype. The V and J genes are TRBV7-9 and TRBJ2-2, with a possible D match to TRBD1 (6 bases). Between the trimmed V and J ends, which lost 10 bases and 3 bases, there was a span of 21 bases. Germline V lookup: CDR1 SEHNR, CDR2 FQNEAQ (reference sequence). This CDR3 has 16 residues. The CDR3 is CATPGDTGNHTGELFF. The CDR3 DNA follows: TGTGCCACCCCAGGGGATACAGGAAACCACACCGGGGAGCTGTTTTTT.

The V and J genes are TRBV11-2 and TRBJ2-1; TRBD2 aligns across 12 bases. This CDR3 region has 15 residues. Germline V CDR1 and CDR2: SGHAT, FQNNGV. J was trimmed by 7 bases and V by 5 bases; bases with no gene match: 6. This chain's CDR3 is CASSNAGTSGNEQFF. As DNA, the CDR3 is TGTGCCAGCAGCAACGCCGGGACTAGCGGGAATGAGCAGTTCTTC.

In this sample, this clonotype turned up a few times. V and J are TRBV6-1 and TRBJ2-1; 8 positions agree with TRBD2. The germline gives CDR1 MNHNS, CDR2 SASEGT. This CDR3 region has 16 residues. With 6 bases clipped from V and 6 bases from J, the junction kept 13 bases outside the gene matches. DNA of the CDR3: TGTGCCAGCAGGAGACAGAGGGCTAGCGGGCGCAATGAGCAGTTCTTC. This sequence encodes CASRRQRASGRNEQFF.

V is TRBV27 and J is TRBJ2-1; D is unresolved. Trimming removed 0 bases at V and 13 bases at J, with 10 bases between. CDR3 length: 12 residues. Germline CDR1 and CDR2: MNHEY and SMNVEV (reference sequence). As DNA, the CDR3 is TGTGCCAGCAGTTTATCGGGCTACCCTCAGTTCTTC. This codes for CASSLSGYPQFF.

This clonotype has more than one count but fewer than ten. The rearrangement links TRBV7-9 to TRBJ1-1; perhaps TRBD1 as D (6 bases). CDR3 length equals 15 residues. Trimming shortened V by 7 bases and J by 1 base, and 16 bases separated the two germline ends. Germline V gene lookup returns CDR1 SEHNR and CDR2 FQNEAQ (reference sequence). CDR3 residues: CASNLRGTPNTEAFF. The CDR3 coding sequence is TGTGCCAGCAACCTCCGCGGGACACCGAACACTGAAGCTTTCTTT. The entire variable domain, with the rest obtained from reference TRBV7-9 and TRBJ1-1, is as follows: DTGVSQNPRHKITKRGQNVTFRCDPISEHNRLYWYRQTLGQGPEFLTYFQNEAQLEKSRLLSDRFSAERPKGSFSTLEIQRTEQGDSAMYLCASNLRGTPNTEAFFGQGTRLTVV.

The CDR3 nucleotides are TGCGCCAGCAGCTTGGCCGACGGGCAAACCGGGGAGCTGTTTTTT. Translating it yields CASSLADGQTGELFF. This rearrangement joins TRBV5-1 to TRBJ2-2; no reliable D call. The V end was cut by 0 bases, the J end by 5 bases, with 11 bases between. The CDR3 is 15 amino acids. Germline V gene sequence: CDR1 SGHRS, CDR2 YFSETQ.

This clonotype was counted at least ten times. The chain has TRBV20-1 and TRBJ2-3, with TRBD2 as a possible D gene (5 bases). The germline gives CDR1 DFQATT, CDR2 SNEGSKA (reference sequence). CDR3 length: 15 amino acids. V shed 6 bases and J shed 3 bases, with 19 bases lying between them. The CDR3 is CSALDSHTGTDTQYF. The CDR3 region has the DNA TGCAGTGCGCTGGACTCCCACACCGGAACAGATACGCAGTATTTT.

The table lists this clonotype with a few counts. The chain couples TRBV5-1 to TRBJ2-2, with a weak D call TRBD2 (5 bases). The CDR3 totals 15 residues. Trimming stripped 2 bases from V and 3 bases from J, with 11 bases between. Germline V CDR1 and CDR2: SGHRS, YFSETQ. The CDR3 DNA reads TGCGCCAGCAGCTTAGGAACGGGATACACCGGGGAGCTGTTTTTT. It specifies CASSLGTGYTGELFF.

This clonotype was counted only a few times. V gene TRBV7-8 combines with J gene TRBJ2-7; 10 bases are shared with TRBD1. The V gene's germline CDR1 is SGHVS and CDR2 FQNEAQ. J gave up 5 bases and V 0 bases, and 4 bases lay outside the gene matches. This CDR3 has 15 amino acids. CDR3 in amino acids: CASSLAGQGLHEQYV. Here the CDR3 DNA reads TGTGCCAGCAGCTTAGCGGGACAGGGGCTTCACGAGCAGTACGTC.

This clonotype was observed many times. This rearrangement joins TRBV5-1 to TRBJ1-5; D gene unclear. The germline V and J ends were trimmed by 1 base and 7 bases, with 9 bases remaining between them. CDR1 is SGHRS and CDR2 is YFSETQ in the germline V gene. The CDR3 is made up of 13 amino acids. The CDR3 loop reads CASSLNGNQPQHF. CDR3 nucleotide sequence: TGCGCCAGCAGCTTGAATGGAAACCAGCCCCAGCATTTT.

This clonotype came up a few times. V and J are TRBV4-1 and TRBJ2-1; the D is unclear. Deletions cut 3 bases from V and 4 bases from J, with 16 bases between. Per germline, CDR1 MGHRA and CDR2 YSYEKL. The CDR3 spans 16 residues. In DNA form, the CDR3 reads TGCGCCAGCAGCCATAGGTCAGCTGAGGCTTACAATGAGCAGTTCTTC. The encoded protein is CASSHRSAEAYNEQFF.

Many counts were recorded for this clonotype. The chain employs TRBV12-3 or TRBV12-4 and TRBJ2-1; TRBD1 is a possible D gene (5 bases). The ends were cut back, 4 bases at V and 9 bases at J, with 13 bases in the middle. This CDR3 is built from 13 residues. The CDR3 DNA is TGTGCCAGCAGTTACCAGGGTCTAGGTGAGCAGTTCTTC. Translated, it gives CASSYQGLGEQFF.

This clonotype has more than one count but fewer than ten. This chain links TRBV7-9 with TRBJ2-4; 7 nucleotides align to TRBD2. CDR3 length: 14 amino acids. Trimming removed 0 bases from V and 8 bases from J; junction bases left unmatched: 4. Germline V lookup: CDR1 SEHNR, CDR2 FQNEAQ (reference sequence). The CDR3 DNA sequence: TGTGCCAGCAGCTTAGCGATCGCGGGGGACATTCAGTACTTC. Protein product: CASSLAIAGDIQYF.

The chain links TRBV10-3 to TRBJ1-2; TRBD1 matches 9 bases. CDR3 size: 15 residues. The V gene's germline CDR1 is ENHRY and CDR2 SYGVKD. Trimming at V came to 3 bases and at J to 8 bases, leaving 10 bases not matched to a gene. The CDR3 DNA is TGTGCCATCAGTGAAAATACAGGGGGCGCACGGGGCTACACCTTC. Its protein product is CAISENTGGARGYTF.

This clonotype was detected only a few times. The rearrangement links TRBV7-9 to TRBJ2-1; D uncertain. The length of the CDR3 is 12 residues. Germline CDR1 SEHNR, CDR2 FQNEAQ (reference sequence). The ends were cut back, 5 bases at V and 7 bases at J, with 9 bases in the middle. Here the CDR3 reads CASSPILNEQFF. Written as DNA, the CDR3 is TGTGCCAGCAGCCCAATTTTAAATGAGCAGTTCTTC.

The chain carries TRBV28 and TRBJ2-7, with 7 bases lining up with TRBD1. The CDR3 totals 14 residues. V lost 5 bases and J lost 4; bases outside the gene matches: 8. CDR1 is MDHEN, CDR2 SYDVKM, per germline. The CDR3 loop is CASSGAGGIYEQYF. The CDR3 coding sequence is TGTGCCAGCAGTGGGGCAGGGGGTATATACGAGCAGTACTTC.

This clonotype was recorded at least ten times. This chain's CDR3 is CASSPRPSENYEQYF. For the CDR3, the DNA is TGTGCCAGCAGCCCTAGGCCTAGCGAGAACTACGAGCAGTACTTC. The gene calls are TRBV13 and TRBJ2-7; TRBD2 might be the D (6 bases). CDR3 length equals 15 residues. V gave up 5 bases and J gave up 3 bases, with 17 bases separating them. Germline V gene sequence: CDR1 PRHDT, CDR2 FYEKMQ (reference sequence).